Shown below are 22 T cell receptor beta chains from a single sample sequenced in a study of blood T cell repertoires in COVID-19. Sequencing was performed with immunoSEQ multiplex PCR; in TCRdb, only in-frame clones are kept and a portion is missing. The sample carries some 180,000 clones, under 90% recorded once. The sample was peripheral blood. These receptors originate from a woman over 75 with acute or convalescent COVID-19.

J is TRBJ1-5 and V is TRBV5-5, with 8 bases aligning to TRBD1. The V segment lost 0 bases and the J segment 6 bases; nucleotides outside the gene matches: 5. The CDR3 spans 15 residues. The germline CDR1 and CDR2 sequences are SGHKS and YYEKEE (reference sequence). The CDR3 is CASSLAGGAGQPQHF. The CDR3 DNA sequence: TGTGCCAGCAGCTTGGCAGGGGGCGCGGGTCAGCCCCAGCATTTT.

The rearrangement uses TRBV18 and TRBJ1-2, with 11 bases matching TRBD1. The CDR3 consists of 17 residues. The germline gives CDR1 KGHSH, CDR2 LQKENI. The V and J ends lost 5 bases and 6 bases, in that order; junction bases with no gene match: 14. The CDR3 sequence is CASSSSAGGQGADGYTF. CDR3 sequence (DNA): TGTGCCAGCTCATCCTCCGCCGGAGGACAGGGGGCGGATGGCTACACCTTC. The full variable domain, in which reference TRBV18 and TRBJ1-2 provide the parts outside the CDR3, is NAGVMQNPRHLVRRRGQEARLRCSPMKGHSHVYWYRQLPEEGLKFMVYLQKENIIDESGMPKERFSAEFPKEGPSILRIQQVVRGDSAAYFCASSSSAGGQGADGYTFGSGTRLTVV.

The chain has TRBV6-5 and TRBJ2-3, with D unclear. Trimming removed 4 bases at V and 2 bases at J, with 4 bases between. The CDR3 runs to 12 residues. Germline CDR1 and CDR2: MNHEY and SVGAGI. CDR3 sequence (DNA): TGTGCCAGCAGTTTAGCCACAGATACGCAGTATTTT. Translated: CASSLATDTQYF.

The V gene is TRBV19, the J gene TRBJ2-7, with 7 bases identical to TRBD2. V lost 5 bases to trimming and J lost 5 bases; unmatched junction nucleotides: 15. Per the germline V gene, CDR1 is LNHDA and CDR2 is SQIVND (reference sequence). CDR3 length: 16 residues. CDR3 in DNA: TGTGCCAGTAGTTCTAGTGCGTCGGGGGGAAGGGACGAGCAGTACTTC. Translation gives CASSSSASGGRDEQYF.

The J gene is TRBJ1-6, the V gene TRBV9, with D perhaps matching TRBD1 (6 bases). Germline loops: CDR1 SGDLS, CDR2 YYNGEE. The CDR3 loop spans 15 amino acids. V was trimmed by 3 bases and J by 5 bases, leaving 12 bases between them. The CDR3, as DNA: TGTGCCAGCAGCGGGGGGACAACCAATAATTCACCCCTCCACTTT. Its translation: CASSGGTTNNSPLHF.

CDR3 loop: CATSSRGQGGGYTF. The CDR3 bases are TGTGCCACCAGCAGTCGGGGACAGGGGGGCGGCTACACCTTC. The chain carries TRBV15 and TRBJ1-2; TRBD1 matches 11 bases. Looked up from germline, CDR1 is LNHNV and CDR2 is YYDKDF (reference sequence). J gave up 8 bases and V 3 bases, and 5 bases lay outside the gene matches. The CDR3 extends over 14 amino acids.

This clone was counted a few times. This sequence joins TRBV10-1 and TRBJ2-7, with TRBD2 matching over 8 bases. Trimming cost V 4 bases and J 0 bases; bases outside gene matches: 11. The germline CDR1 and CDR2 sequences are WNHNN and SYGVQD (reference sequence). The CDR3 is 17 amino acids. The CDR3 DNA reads TGCGCCAGCAGTGTCCCCCGTTGCGGGGGGCACTCCTACGAGCAGTACTTC. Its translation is CASSVPRCGGHSYEQYF.

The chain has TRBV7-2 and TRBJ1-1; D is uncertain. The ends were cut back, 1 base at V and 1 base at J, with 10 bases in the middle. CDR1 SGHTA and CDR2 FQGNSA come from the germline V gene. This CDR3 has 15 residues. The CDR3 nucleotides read TGTGCCAGCAGCTTAGTCGGGTTTGGGAACACTGAAGCTTTCTTT. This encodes CASSLVGFGNTEAFF.

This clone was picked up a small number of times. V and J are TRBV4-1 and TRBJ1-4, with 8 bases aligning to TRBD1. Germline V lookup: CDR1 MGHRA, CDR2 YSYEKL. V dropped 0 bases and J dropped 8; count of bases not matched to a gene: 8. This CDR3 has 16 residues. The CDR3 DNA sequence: TGCGCCAGCAGCCAAGAAGCGGCAGGGGGCCAAGAAAAACTGTTTTTT. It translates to CASSQEAAGGQEKLFF.

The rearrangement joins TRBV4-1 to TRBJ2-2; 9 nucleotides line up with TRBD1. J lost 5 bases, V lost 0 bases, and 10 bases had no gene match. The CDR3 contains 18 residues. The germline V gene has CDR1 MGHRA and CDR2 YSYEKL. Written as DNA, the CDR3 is TGCGCCAGCAGCCAAGAAAGTAACAGGGGGCGCTTGACCGGGGAGCTGTTTTTT. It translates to CASSQESNRGRLTGELFF.

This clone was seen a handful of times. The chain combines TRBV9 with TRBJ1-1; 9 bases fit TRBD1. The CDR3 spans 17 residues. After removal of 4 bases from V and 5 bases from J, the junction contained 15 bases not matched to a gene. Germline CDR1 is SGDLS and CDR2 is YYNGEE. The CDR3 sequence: CASSRTGGAGEGTEAFF. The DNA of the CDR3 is TGTGCCAGCAGCCGAACAGGGGGCGCGGGTGAGGGTACTGAAGCTTTCTTT.

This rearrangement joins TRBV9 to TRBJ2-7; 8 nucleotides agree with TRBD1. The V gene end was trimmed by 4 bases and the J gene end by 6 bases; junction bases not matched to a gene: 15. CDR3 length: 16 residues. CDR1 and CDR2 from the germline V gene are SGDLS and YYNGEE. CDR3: CASSPLTGAPSGEQYF. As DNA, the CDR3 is TGTGCCAGCAGCCCCTTGACAGGGGCGCCATCAGGCGAGCAGTACTTC.

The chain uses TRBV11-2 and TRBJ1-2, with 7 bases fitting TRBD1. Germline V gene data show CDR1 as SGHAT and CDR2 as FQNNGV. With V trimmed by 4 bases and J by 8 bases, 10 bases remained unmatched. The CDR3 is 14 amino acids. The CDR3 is CASSWRITGEGYTF. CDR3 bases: TGTGCCAGCAGCTGGCGCATCACAGGGGAAGGCTACACCTTC.

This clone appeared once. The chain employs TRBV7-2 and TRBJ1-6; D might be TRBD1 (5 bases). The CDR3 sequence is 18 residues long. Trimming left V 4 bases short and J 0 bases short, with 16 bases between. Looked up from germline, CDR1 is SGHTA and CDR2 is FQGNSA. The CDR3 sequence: CASSSREGFSSYNSPLHF. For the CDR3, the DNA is TGTGCCAGCAGCTCCCGGGAGGGGTTTAGCTCCTATAATTCACCCCTCCACTTT.

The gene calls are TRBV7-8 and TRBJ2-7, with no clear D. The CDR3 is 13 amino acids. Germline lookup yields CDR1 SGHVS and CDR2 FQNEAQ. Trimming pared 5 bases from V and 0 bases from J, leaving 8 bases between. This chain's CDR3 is CASSRTISYEQYF. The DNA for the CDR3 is TGTGCCAGCAGCCGCACTATCTCCTACGAGCAGTACTTC.

The CDR3 sequence is CASRYEGASWTDTQYF. Here the CDR3 DNA reads TGTGCCAGCAGGTACGAGGGGGCAAGTTGGACAGATACGCAGTATTTT. This chain joins TRBV27 and TRBJ2-3, with 7 nucleotides matching TRBD1. Trimming removed 6 bases from V and 3 bases from J; junction bases left unmatched: 12. The CDR3 is 16 amino acids. From germline, CDR1 is MNHEY and CDR2 SMNVEV (reference sequence).

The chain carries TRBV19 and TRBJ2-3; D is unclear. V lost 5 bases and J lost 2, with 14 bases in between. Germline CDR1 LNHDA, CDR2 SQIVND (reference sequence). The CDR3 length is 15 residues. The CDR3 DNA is TGTGCCAGTAGTGCCCAACCGACACCCACAGATACGCAGTATTTT. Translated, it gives CASSAQPTPTDTQYF.

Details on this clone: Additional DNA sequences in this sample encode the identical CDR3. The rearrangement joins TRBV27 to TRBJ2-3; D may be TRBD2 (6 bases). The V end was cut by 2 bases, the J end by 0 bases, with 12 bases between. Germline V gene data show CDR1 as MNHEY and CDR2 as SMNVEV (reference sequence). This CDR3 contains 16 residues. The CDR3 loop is CASSLGGGASTDTQYF. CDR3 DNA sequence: TGTGCCAGCAGTTTAGGTGGCGGGGCTAGCACAGATACGCAGTATTTT.

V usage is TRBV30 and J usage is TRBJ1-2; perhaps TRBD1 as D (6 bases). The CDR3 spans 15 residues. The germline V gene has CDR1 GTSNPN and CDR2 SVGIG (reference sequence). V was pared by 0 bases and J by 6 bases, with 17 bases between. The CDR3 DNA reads TGTGCCTGGAGTGTAGTCCCCACAGGGCTAAATGGCTACACCTTC. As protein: CAWSVVPTGLNGYTF.

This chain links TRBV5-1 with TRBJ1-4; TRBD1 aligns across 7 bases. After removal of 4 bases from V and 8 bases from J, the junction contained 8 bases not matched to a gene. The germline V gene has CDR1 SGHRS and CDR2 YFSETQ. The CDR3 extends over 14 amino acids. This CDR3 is CASSLDRSREKLFF. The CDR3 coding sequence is TGCGCCAGCAGCCTGGACAGGTCTCGGGAAAAACTGTTTTTT.

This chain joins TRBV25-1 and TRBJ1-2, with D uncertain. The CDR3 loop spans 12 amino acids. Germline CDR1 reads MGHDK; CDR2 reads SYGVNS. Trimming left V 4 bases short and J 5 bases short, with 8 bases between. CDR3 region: CASSVYGYGYTF. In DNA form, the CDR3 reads TGTGCCAGCAGTGTATACGGGTATGGCTACACCTTC.

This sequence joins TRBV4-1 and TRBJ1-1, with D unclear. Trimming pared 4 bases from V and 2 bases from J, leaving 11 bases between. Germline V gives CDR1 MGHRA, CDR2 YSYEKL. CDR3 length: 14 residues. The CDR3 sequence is CASSRSGRNTEAFF. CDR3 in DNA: TGCGCCAGCAGCCGTTCAGGTCGAAACACTGAAGCTTTCTTT.